These 21 T cell receptor beta chains share one sample of origin, sequenced in a study of T cells in Graves' hyperthyroidism and ophthalmopathy. TCR beta CDR3 sequences were amplified from RNA transcripts. RT-PCR in the first round (using the HTBI primer set) targeted the TCR CDR3. From the multiplex PCR reads, TCRdb called clonotypes with MiXCR, one entry per CDR3 protein. The sample has around 450,000 distinct CDR3 sequences; roughly 13% are singletons. Material for sequencing was blood. These TCRs come from a woman between 18 and 30 years old with Graves' hyperthyroidism.

The chain carries TRBV19 and TRBJ2-7; TRBD1 aligns across 9 bases. Trimming removed 4 bases from V and 4 bases from J; junction bases left unmatched: 2. CDR3 length equals 13 residues. The V gene's germline CDR1 is LNHDA and CDR2 SQIVND (reference sequence). DNA of the CDR3: TGTGCCAGTAGTAAGGGACAGGGATACGAGCAGTACTTC. Protein product: CASSKGQGYEQYF. The whole variable domain, remainder taken from reference TRBV19 and TRBJ2-7, is DGGITQSPKYLFRKEGQNVTLSCEQNLNHDAMYWYRQDPGQGLRLIYYSQIVNDFQKGDIAEGYSVSREKKESFPLTVTSAQKNPTAFYLCASSKGQGYEQYFGPGTRLTVT.

This clonotype was observed many times. The V and J genes are TRBV7-9 and TRBJ2-1, with D maybe TRBD1 (6 bases). Trimming took 0 bases from V and 5 from J, leaving 8 bases between them. The CDR3 runs 14 residues. The germline gives CDR1 SEHNR, CDR2 FQNEAQ (reference sequence). Here the CDR3 reads CASSLAGQNNEQFF. For the CDR3, the DNA is TGTGCCAGCAGCTTAGCCGGACAGAACAATGAGCAGTTCTTC.

This clonotype was picked up many times. This chain joins TRBV5-1 and TRBJ1-2, with TRBD1 identical over 12 bases. The CDR3 spans 17 residues. The V gene end was trimmed by 5 bases and the J gene end by 0 bases; junction bases not matched to a gene: 8. Germline CDR1 and CDR2: SGHRS and YFSETQ. This chain's CDR3 is CASRPGQGALANYGYTF. The CDR3 DNA is TGCGCCAGCAGGCCGGGACAGGGGGCGTTAGCTAACTATGGCTACACCTTC.

This clonotype was found many times. The chain carries TRBV28 and TRBJ2-3; a weak D match, TRBD2 (5 bases). The CDR3 consists of 14 residues. CDR1 and CDR2 from the germline V gene are MDHEN and SYDVKM. V was trimmed by 6 bases and J by 6 bases, leaving 16 bases between them. The CDR3 protein is CASSPNQLVDTQYF. CDR3 in DNA: TGTGCCAGCAGCCCGAACCAACTAGTGGATACGCAGTATTTT.

There are many counts of this clonotype. This rearrangement joins TRBV5-8 to TRBJ2-7, with 9 bases identical to TRBD2. The CDR3 sequence is 15 residues long. Germline CDR1 is SGHTS and CDR2 is YDEGEE. Losses at the gene ends were 4 bases for V and 2 bases for J; bases not matched to a gene: 7. CDR3 bases: TGTGCCAGCAGCCTGGGTTCTAGCGGGGCCTACGAGCAGTACTTC. This gives the protein CASSLGSSGAYEQYF.

This clonotype was detected many times. The rearrangement uses TRBV20-1 and TRBJ1-1, with D perhaps matching TRBD1 (6 bases). The CDR3 covers 16 residues. CDR1 and CDR2 from the germline V gene are DFQATT and SNEGSKA (reference sequence). The V and J ends lost 0 bases and 7 bases respectively, with 21 bases between them. CDR3 residues: CSARDWDEGGLDEAFF. The CDR3 DNA reads TGCAGTGCTAGAGATTGGGATGAGGGGGGCCTGGATGAAGCTTTCTTT.

At least ten counts were recorded for this clonotype. The chain joins TRBV3-1 to TRBJ2-5; 10 bases align to TRBD2. The CDR3 has 15 residues. V was clipped by 1 base and J by 1 base; unmatched bases: 0. Germline CDR1 LGHDT, CDR2 YNNKEL (reference sequence). CDR3 sequence: CASSQGTSGQETQYF. CDR3 coding DNA: TGTGCCAGCAGCCAAGGGACTAGCGGCCAAGAGACCCAGTACTTC.

There are many counts of this clonotype. V gene TRBV18 combines with J gene TRBJ2-3, with D possibly called TRBD1 or TRBD2 (6 bases each). The CDR3 contains 15 residues. CDR1 is KGHSH, CDR2 LQKENI, per germline. Trimming removed 1 base from V and 4 bases from J, with 12 bases in between. The CDR3 loop is CASSPQGGSADTQYF. The CDR3 nucleotides read TGTGCCAGCTCACCACAAGGGGGGAGCGCAGATACGCAGTATTTT.

This clonotype occurred many times. The V call is TRBV4-1, the J call TRBJ2-3; D gene ambiguous. From germline, CDR1 is MGHRA and CDR2 YSYEKL. The germline V and J ends were trimmed by 1 base and 0 bases, with 8 bases remaining between them. This CDR3 is built from 15 residues. CDR3 nucleotide sequence: TGCGCCAGCAGCCAAGTTGACCTTAGCACAGATACGCAGTATTTT. Amino acids: CASSQVDLSTDTQYF.

This chain uses TRBV29-1 with TRBJ1-1, with TRBD1 as a possible D gene (5 bases). The CDR3 has 15 amino acids. From germline, CDR1 is SQVTM and CDR2 ANQGSEA. V lost 8 bases and J 1 base, leaving 20 bases between the germline ends. The CDR3 reads CSMGQGGIGNTEAFF. In nucleotides, the CDR3 is TGCAGCATGGGGCAGGGAGGGATAGGGAACACTGAAGCTTTCTTT. The whole variable domain, filled in from reference TRBV29-1 and TRBJ1-1, reads SAVISQKPSRDICQRGTSLTIQCQVDSQVTMMFWYRQQPGQSLTLIATANQGSEATYESGFVIDKFPISRPNLTFSTLTVSNMSPEDSSIYLCSMGQGGIGNTEAFFGQGTRLTVV.

As to this clonotype: This may come from a read error, since a much larger clone is one base off. Since no conserved phenylalanine or tryptophan closes the CDR3, a read error is the likely cause. The V and J genes are TRBV6-1 and TRBJ1-2; D gene uncertain. Trimming removed 4 bases from V and 3 bases from J, with 9 bases in between. This CDR3 comprises 13 residues. Germline V CDR1 and CDR2: MNHNS, SASEGT. The CDR3 DNA follows: TGTGCCAGCAGTGTCACAGTGGACTATGGCTACACCCTC. Encoded protein: CASSVTVDYGYTL.

In this sample, this clonotype turned up many times. The V gene is TRBV24-1, the J gene TRBJ2-1; D might be TRBD2 (5 bases). This CDR3 is built from 12 residues. V lost 5 bases, J lost 7 bases, and 8 bases lay in between. The V gene's germline CDR1 is KGHDR and CDR2 SFDVKD. In nucleotides, the CDR3 is TGTGCCACCAGTGCCAGCGGTAATGAGCAGTTCTTC. It yields the protein CATSASGNEQFF.

This clonotype was recorded a few times. The chain has TRBV6-1 and TRBJ2-6; the D is unclear. Germline lookup yields CDR1 MNHNS and CDR2 SASEGT. Trimming removed 8 bases at V and 0 bases at J, with 5 bases between. The CDR3 runs to 13 residues. CDR3 sequence reads: CASLDSGANVLTF. The CDR3 DNA reads TGTGCCAGCTTGGACTCTGGGGCCAACGTCCTGACTTTC.

This clonotype was picked up many times. The CDR3 here is CSARASGYYEQYF. The CDR3, as DNA: TGCAGTGCTAGAGCTAGCGGTTACTACGAGCAGTACTTC. The chain is built from TRBV20-1 and TRBJ2-7; 7 bases are a match to TRBD2. The CDR3 contains 13 residues. Unmatched junction bases numbered 3, after V lost 1 base and J lost 3 bases. The germline V gene encodes CDR1 DFQATT and CDR2 SNEGSKA (reference sequence).

This clonotype was detected only a few times. J is TRBJ2-7 and V is TRBV10-2; weak D call: TRBD2 (5 bases). The V gene's germline CDR1 is WSHSY and CDR2 SAAADI. V lost 3 bases to trimming and J lost 4 bases, with 16 bases between them. The CDR3 loop spans 15 amino acids. CDR3 loop: CASSDLLGQAYEQYF. Written as DNA, the CDR3 is TGCGCCAGCAGTGACCTACTAGGGCAGGCTTACGAGCAGTACTTC.

This clonotype occurred many times. The chain employs TRBV28 and TRBJ2-3; D ambiguous. In germline, CDR1 is MDHEN, CDR2 SYDVKM. The CDR3 has 13 residues. Trimming pared 6 bases from V and 1 base from J, leaving 8 bases between. CDR3 bases: TGTGCCAGCAGCCTTCGAGGCACAGATACGCAGTATTTT. This codes for CASSLRGTDTQYF.

V is TRBV11-2 and J is TRBJ2-1, with 9 bases matching TRBD2. Germline V lookup: CDR1 SGHAT, CDR2 FQNNGV. Trimming removed 1 base from V and 2 bases from J; junction bases left unmatched: 6. The CDR3 has 17 amino acids. The CDR3 nucleotides are TGTGCCAGCAGCTTAGCGCCAGCGGGAGGTGCCTACAATGAGCAGTTCTTC. Protein sequence: CASSLAPAGGAYNEQFF.

In this sample, this clonotype turned up a few times. V usage is TRBV6-1 and J usage is TRBJ2-5, with D unresolved. The CDR3 has 13 amino acids. The V end was cut by 7 bases, the J end by 3 bases, with 12 bases between. The V gene's germline CDR1 is MNHNS and CDR2 SASEGT. CDR3 sequence: CASKRRLEETQYF. CDR3 nucleotide sequence: TGTGCCAGCAAACGTAGGCTCGAAGAGACCCAGTACTTC.

Concerning this clonotype itself: Given a much more abundant clone one base away, this may be a read error. The rearrangement joins TRBV12-3 or TRBV12-4 to TRBJ2-7; D is uncertain. The CDR3 runs to 13 residues. The V gene lost 7 bases and the J gene lost 6 bases, with 16 bases spanning the gap. The chain's CDR3 is CASTSRSRTEQYF. In DNA form, the CDR3 reads TGTGCCAGCACCTCGCGATCCAGGACCGAGCAGTACTTC.

The V and J genes are TRBV12-3 or TRBV12-4 and TRBJ2-2; D is uncertain. V gave up 5 bases and J gave up 4 bases, with 8 bases separating them. This CDR3 is built from 13 residues. CDR3 bases: TGTGCCAGCAGTCCCCCGTTCACCGGGGAGCTGTTTTTT. Its translation: CASSPPFTGELFF.

The CDR3 DNA reads TGTGCCAGCAGCCCAGAACCCGGGGGCTTCCTCTACGAGCAGTACTTC. As protein: CASSPEPGGFLYEQYF. The J gene is TRBJ2-7, the V gene TRBV5-4; D tentatively reads TRBD1 or TRBD2 (6 bases each). V lost 4 bases to trimming and J lost 3 bases, with 20 bases between them. This CDR3 has 16 amino acids. CDR1 and CDR2 from the germline V gene are SGHNT and YYREEE (reference sequence). The full variable domain, with the rest looked up from reference TRBV5-4 and TRBJ2-7, is ETGVTQSPTHLIKTRGQQVTLRCSSQSGHNTVSWYQQALGQGPQFIFQYYREEENGRGNFPPRFSGLQFPNYSSELNVNALELDDSALYLCASSPEPGGFLYEQYFGPGTRLTVT.